This TCR beta chain came from a study of T cells in women clearing cervical HPV infection. Study-wide findings and caveats: Combining TCR richness with V gene abundances gave around 0.83 AUC. Unknown T-cell numbers per sample may underlie the richness differences.

As concerns this clone: Antigen: not known. Read coverage stops 3 residues before the CDR3 terminus; the germline J gene supplies the remainder.

Genomic DNA, averaging approximately 1,200 ng per sample, yielded TCR beta CDR3 via immunoSEQ. Using immunoSEQ multiplex PCR, the repertoire was profiled, and TCRdb retains in-frame clones only, with some absent. This sample's table reports some 20,000 clones. MY09/MY11 PCR detected cervical HPV DNA; dot-blot assigned genotypes. CDR1 LNHDA and CDR2 SQIVND come from the germline V gene (reference sequence). The junction had 3 bases not matched to a gene; V was cut back by 5 bases and J by 3 bases. CDR3 size: 13 residues. The clonotype originates from a woman between 18 and 69 years old with a cervical HPV16 infection that either progressed to CIN3+ or cleared (not recorded which). The chain carries TRBV19 and TRBJ1-1, with 7 nucleotides matching TRBD1. Sequenced: blood buffy coat. The CDR3 region is CASSPQGDTEAFF. The DNA read from the CDR3 is TGTGCCAGTAGTCCTCAGGGGGACACTGAA.